The clone carrying this TCR beta chain appeared once. The data were obtained in a study of T cell responses to AZD1222 COVID-19 vaccine. Germline-derived CDR1 and CDR2 are LNHDA and SQIVND (reference sequence). V lost 3 bases and J 1 base, leaving 8 bases between the germline ends. The CDR3 is made up of 14 amino acids. Sequenced by immunoSEQ multiplex PCR; TCRdb stores in-frame clones only, minus some. Among about 100,000 clones listed, 70% to 90% were seen once. The receptor was derived from an adult who received the AZD1222 COVID-19 vaccine. The V call is TRBV19, the J call TRBJ2-3; a possible D gene is TRBD1 (5 bases). The input for sequencing was peripheral blood, taken 28 days after the second AZD1222 dose. CDR3 DNA: TGTGCCAGTAGTATGGCCAGGGGCACAGATACGCAGTATTTT. Protein: CASSMARGTDTQYF.